This T cell receptor (beta chain) emerged from a study of identical twins. Findings of the study overall: The same donors were not followed; conclusions instead depended on cross-sectional statistical analysis. Out-of-frame alpha sequences common to twins were enriched for low generation probability.

As concerns this clonotype: Its antigen is still unknown.

In TCRdb, the 5' RACE reads were re-called with MiXCR into one record per CDR3 protein. The repertoire consists of 1.5 million or so distinct CDR3 sequences, with more than 30% occurring once and the leading ten covering over 0.25%. Trimming shortened V by 7 bases and J by 7 bases, and 17 bases separated the two germline ends. The germline CDR1 and CDR2 sequences are MNHEY and SVGAGI. The CDR3 consists of 13 residues. Sequencing was carried out using cord blood. The TCR originated in a newborn girl in good health. This chain uses TRBV6-5 with TRBJ2-7; TRBD2 might be the D (6 bases). The CDR3 DNA is TGTGCCAGCACTAAATCGACGGAGGGGGAGCAGTACTTC. Translation gives CASTKSTEGEQYF.